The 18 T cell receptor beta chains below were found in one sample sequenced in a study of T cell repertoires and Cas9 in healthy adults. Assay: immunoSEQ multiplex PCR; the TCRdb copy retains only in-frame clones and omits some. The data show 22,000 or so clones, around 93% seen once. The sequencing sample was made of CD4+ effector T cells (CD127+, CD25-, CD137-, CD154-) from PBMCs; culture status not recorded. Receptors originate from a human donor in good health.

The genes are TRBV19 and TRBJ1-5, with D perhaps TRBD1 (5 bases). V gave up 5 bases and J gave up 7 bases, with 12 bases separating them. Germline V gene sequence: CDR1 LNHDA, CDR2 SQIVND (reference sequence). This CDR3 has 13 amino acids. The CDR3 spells CASSVQGGQPQHF. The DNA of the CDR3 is TGTGCCAGTAGTGTCCAGGGAGGGCAGCCCCAGCATTTT.

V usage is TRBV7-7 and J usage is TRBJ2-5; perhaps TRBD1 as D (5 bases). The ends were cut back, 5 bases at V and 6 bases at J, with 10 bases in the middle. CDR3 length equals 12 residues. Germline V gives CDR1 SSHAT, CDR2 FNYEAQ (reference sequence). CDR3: CASSPPGQTQYF. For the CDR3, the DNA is TGTGCCAGCAGCCCACCAGGGCAGACCCAGTACTTC.

CDR3 in amino acids: CASSPSSGGLNEQFF. The DNA of the CDR3 is TGTGCCAGCTCACCGTCTAGCGGGGGCCTTAATGAGCAGTTCTTC. The V gene is TRBV18, the J gene TRBJ2-1, with 10 bases identical to TRBD2. V dropped 3 bases and J dropped 7; count of bases not matched to a gene: 6. Germline loops: CDR1 KGHSH, CDR2 LQKENI. CDR3 length: 15 amino acids. The whole variable domain, filled in from reference TRBV18 and TRBJ2-1, reads NAGVMQNPRHLVRRRGQEARLRCSPMKGHSHVYWYRQLPEEGLKFMVYLQKENIIDESGMPKERFSAEFPKEGPSILRIQQVVRGDSAAYFCASSPSSGGLNEQFFGPGTRLTVL.

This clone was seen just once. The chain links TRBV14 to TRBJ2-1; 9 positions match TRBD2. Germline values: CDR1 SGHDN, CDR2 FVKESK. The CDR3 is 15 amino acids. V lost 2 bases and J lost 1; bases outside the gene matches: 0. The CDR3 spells CASSQLAGSYNEQFF. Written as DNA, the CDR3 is TGTGCCAGCAGCCAACTAGCGGGGTCCTACAATGAGCAGTTCTTC.

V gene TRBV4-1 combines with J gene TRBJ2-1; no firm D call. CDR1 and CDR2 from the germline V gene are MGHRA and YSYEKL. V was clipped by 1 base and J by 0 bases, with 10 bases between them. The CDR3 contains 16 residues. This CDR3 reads CASSQADLVSYNEQFF. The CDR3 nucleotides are TGCGCCAGCAGCCAAGCGGACCTAGTCTCCTACAATGAGCAGTTCTTC.

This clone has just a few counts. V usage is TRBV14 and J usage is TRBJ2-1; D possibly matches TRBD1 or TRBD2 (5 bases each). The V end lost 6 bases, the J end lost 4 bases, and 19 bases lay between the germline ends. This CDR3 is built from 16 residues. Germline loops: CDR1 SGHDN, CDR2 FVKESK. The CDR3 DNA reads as TGTGCCAGCAGACGAGCCGGGGCTGAAAATTACAATGAGCAGTTCTTC. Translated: CASRRAGAENYNEQFF.

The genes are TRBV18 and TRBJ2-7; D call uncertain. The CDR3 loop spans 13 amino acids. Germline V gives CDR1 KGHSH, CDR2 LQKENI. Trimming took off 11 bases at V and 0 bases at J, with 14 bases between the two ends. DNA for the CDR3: TGTGCCGCCTCCCCCGGAAGCTCCTACGAGCAGTACTTC. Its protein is CAASPGSSYEQYF.

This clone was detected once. This CDR3 reads CASSLGRGKETQYF. The CDR3 DNA is TGTGCCAGCAGTTTAGGCAGGGGCAAAGAGACCCAGTACTTC. This chain links TRBV27 with TRBJ2-5; a weak D match, TRBD1 (6 bases). The germline gives CDR1 MNHEY, CDR2 SMNVEV (reference sequence). This CDR3 is built from 14 residues. The ends were cut back, 2 bases at V and 3 bases at J, with 10 bases in the middle.

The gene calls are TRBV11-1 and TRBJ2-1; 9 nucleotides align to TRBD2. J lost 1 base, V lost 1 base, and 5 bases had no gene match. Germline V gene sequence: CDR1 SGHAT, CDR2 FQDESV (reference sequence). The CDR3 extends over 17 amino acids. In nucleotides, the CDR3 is TGTGCCAGCAGCTTAGTTGCGGGGGGGAGGTCCTACAATGAGCAGTTCTTC. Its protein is CASSLVAGGRSYNEQFF. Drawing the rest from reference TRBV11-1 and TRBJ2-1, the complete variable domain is EAEVAQSPRYKITEKSQAVAFWCDPISGHATLYWYRQILGQGPELLVQFQDESVVDDSQLPKDRFSAERLKGVDSTLKIQPAELGDSAMYLCASSLVAGGRSYNEQFFGPGTRLTVL.

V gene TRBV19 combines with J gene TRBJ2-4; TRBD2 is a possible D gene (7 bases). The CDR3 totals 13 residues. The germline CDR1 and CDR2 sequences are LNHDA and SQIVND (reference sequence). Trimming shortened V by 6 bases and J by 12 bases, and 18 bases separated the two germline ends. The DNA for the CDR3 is TGTGCCAGTAGCACAGGGAGGGAGGGGGGTCAGTACTTC. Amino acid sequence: CASSTGREGGQYF.

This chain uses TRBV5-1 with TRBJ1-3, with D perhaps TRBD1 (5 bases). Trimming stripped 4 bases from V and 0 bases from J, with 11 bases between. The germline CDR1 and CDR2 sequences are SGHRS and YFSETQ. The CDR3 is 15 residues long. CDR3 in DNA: TGCGCCAGCAGCCCTCAGGGTGGCTCTGGAAACACCATATATTTT. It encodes CASSPQGGSGNTIYF.

The CDR3 coding sequence is TGTGCCAGCCTCCCAGACAGGGGGCGCGGGGGGACTGAAGCTTTCTTT. It translates to CASLPDRGRGGTEAFF. The rearrangement uses TRBV7-9 and TRBJ1-1; TRBD1 aligns across 10 bases. The junction had 14 bases not matched to a gene; V was cut back by 8 bases and J by 5 bases. This CDR3 has 16 residues. CDR1 is SEHNR and CDR2 is FQNEAQ in the germline V gene (reference sequence).

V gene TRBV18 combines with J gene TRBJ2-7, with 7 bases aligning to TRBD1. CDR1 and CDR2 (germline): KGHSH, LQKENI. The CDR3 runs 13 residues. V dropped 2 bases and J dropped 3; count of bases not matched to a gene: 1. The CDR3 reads CASSPNRGYEQYV. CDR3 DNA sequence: TGTGCCAGCTCACCAAACAGGGGCTACGAGCAGTACGTC.

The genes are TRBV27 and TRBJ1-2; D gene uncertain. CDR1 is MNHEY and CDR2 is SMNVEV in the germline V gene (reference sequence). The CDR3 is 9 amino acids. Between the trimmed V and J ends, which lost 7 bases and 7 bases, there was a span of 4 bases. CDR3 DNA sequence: TGTGCCAGCATCTGTGGCTACACCTTC. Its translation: CASICGYTF.

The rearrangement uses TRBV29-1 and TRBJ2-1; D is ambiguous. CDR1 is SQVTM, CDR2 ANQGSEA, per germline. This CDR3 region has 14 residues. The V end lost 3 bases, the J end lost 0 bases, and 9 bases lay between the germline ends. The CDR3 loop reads CSVEAWSSYNEQFF. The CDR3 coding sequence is TGCAGCGTTGAGGCTTGGAGCTCCTACAATGAGCAGTTCTTC.

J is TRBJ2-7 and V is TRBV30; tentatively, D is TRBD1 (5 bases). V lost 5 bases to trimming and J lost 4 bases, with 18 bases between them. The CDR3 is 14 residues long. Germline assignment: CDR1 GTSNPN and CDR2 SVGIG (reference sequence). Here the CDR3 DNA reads TGTGCCTGGGCTCCCCTCCTGGACACTTACGAGCAGTACTTC. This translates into CAWAPLLDTYEQYF.

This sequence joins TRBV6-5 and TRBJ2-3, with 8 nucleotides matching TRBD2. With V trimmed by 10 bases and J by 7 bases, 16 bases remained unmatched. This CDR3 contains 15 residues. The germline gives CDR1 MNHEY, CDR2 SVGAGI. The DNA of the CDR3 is TGTGCCACTTCTCGCGGGGGGCGGCGGGAAAATACGCAGTATTTT. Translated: CATSRGGRRENTQYF.

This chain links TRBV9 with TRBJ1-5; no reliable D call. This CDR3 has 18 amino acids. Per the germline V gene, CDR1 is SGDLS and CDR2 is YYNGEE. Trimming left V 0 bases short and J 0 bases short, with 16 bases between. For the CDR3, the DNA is TGTGCCAGCAGCGTAGCGGCAGGAATTAAATATAGCAATCAGCCCCAGCATTTT. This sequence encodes CASSVAAGIKYSNQPQHF.